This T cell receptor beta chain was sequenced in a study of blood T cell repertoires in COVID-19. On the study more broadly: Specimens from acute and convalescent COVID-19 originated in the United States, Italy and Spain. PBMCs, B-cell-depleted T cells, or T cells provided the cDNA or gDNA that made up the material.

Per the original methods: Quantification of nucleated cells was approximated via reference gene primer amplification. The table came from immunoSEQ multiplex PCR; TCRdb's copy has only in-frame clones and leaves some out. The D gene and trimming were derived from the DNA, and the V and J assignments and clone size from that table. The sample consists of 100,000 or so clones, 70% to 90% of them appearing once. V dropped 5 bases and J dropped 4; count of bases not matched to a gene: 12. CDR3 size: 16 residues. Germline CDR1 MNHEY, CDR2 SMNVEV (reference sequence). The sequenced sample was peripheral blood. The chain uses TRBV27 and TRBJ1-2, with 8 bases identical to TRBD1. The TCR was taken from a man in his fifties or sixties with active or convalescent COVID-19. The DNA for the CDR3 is TGTGCCAGCAGTGGCAGGACAGGGCTAGTGGGCTATGGCTACACCTTC. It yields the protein CASSGRTGLVGYGYTF.